The 17 T cell receptor beta chains given below trace back to one sample, sequenced in a study of blood T cell repertoires in COVID-19 (dated by TCRdb to between 2020 and 2021). Preparation of the library involved the immunoSEQ multiplex PCR assay. What TCRdb holds here is the immuneACCESS table cut down to in-frame rearrangements. Part of the clones is not present; checked against another copy, under half of the missing clones reflect an unresolved V gene, and the others are unexplained. The sample profile shows fewer than 400,000 clones; roughly 88% of them were found once. The ten largest clones capture about 5% of the sample. Material: PBMCs or T cells enriched from blood (not recorded which). The origin of the receptors is a man aged 25-45 years who had recovered from COVID-19.

V and J are TRBV5-1 and TRBJ2-1; 7 bases fit TRBD1. Per the germline V gene, CDR1 is SGHRS and CDR2 is YFSETQ. The V and J ends lost 3 bases and 6 bases, in that order; junction bases with no gene match: 9. The CDR3 extends over 15 amino acids. The CDR3: CASSWPGQSANEQFF. As DNA, the CDR3 is TGCGCCAGCAGCTGGCCGGGACAGAGTGCCAATGAGCAGTTCTTC. The entire variable domain, with the rest obtained from reference TRBV5-1 and TRBJ2-1, is as follows: KAGVTQTPRYLIKTRGQQVTLSCSPISGHRSVSWYQQTPGQGLQFLFEYFSETQRNKGNFPGRFSGRQFSNSRSEMNVSTLELGDSALYLCASSWPGQSANEQFFGPGTRLTVL.

The V gene is TRBV6-4, the J gene TRBJ1-3; 7 bases align to TRBD1. Per germline, CDR1 MRHNA and CDR2 SNTAGT. There are 13 residues in the CDR3. CDR3 loop: CNKGAVFGNTIYF. The DNA of the CDR3 is TGTAATAAGGGGGCCGTCTTTGGAAACACCATATATTTT.

This rearrangement joins TRBV6-5 to TRBJ2-7, with 7 bases identical to TRBD1. The J segment lost 0 bases and the V segment lost 8 bases, leaving 7 bases of the junction unmatched. From germline, CDR1 is MNHEY and CDR2 SVGAGI. The CDR3 contains 14 residues. CDR3 in amino acids: CASWGTASSYEQYF. For the CDR3, the DNA is TGTGCCAGCTGGGGGACAGCTAGCTCCTACGAGCAGTACTTC.

This chain connects TRBV5-4 to TRBJ2-5, with D tentatively TRBD1 (6 bases). The V and J ends lost 4 bases and 2 bases respectively, with 15 bases between them. Germline CDR1 reads SGHNT; CDR2 reads YYREEE (reference sequence). The CDR3 spans 15 residues. In DNA form, the CDR3 reads TGTGCCAGCAGCCCTACGGGACACAGACAAGAGACCCAGTACTTC. It encodes CASSPTGHRQETQYF.

V and J are TRBV3-1 (or the pseudogene TRBV3-2) and TRBJ2-7, with D tentatively TRBD2 (6 bases). The germline V and J ends were trimmed by 3 bases and 3 bases, with 12 bases remaining between them. Looked up from germline, CDR1 is LGHDT and CDR2 is YNNKEL (reference sequence). The CDR3 covers 14 residues. CDR3 sequence (DNA): TGTGCCAGCAGCCAGGCGGGACGCTACTACGAGCAGTACTTC. The encoded protein is CASSQAGRYYEQYF.

This clone was seen a few times. This chain uses TRBV6-5 with TRBJ2-1, with TRBD2 as a possible D gene (5 bases). Per the germline V gene, CDR1 is MNHEY and CDR2 is SVGAGI. The CDR3 consists of 15 residues. V gave up 0 bases and J gave up 4 bases, with 10 bases separating them. The DNA for the CDR3 is TGTGCCAGCAGTTACTCCTCGGAGGAGTACAATGAGCAGTTCTTC. This codes for CASSYSSEEYNEQFF.

The V gene is TRBV6-6, the J gene TRBJ2-7, with 7 bases that match TRBD2. The CDR3 loop spans 15 amino acids. Germline V gene lookup returns CDR1 MNHNY and CDR2 SVGAGI (reference sequence). V shed 2 bases and J 4 bases; nucleotides not matched to a gene: 8. CDR3 region: CASSYILAVSYEQYF. As DNA, the CDR3 is TGTGCCAGCAGTTACATTCTAGCGGTTTCATACGAGCAGTACTTC.

The V gene is TRBV7-9, the J gene TRBJ2-2, with 8 bases aligning to TRBD1. The V segment lost 3 bases and the J segment 0 bases; nucleotides outside the gene matches: 9. CDR1 is SEHNR and CDR2 is FQNEAQ in the germline V gene (reference sequence). The CDR3 has 18 residues. The CDR3 protein is CASSFQGASPSNTGELFF. Here the CDR3 DNA reads TGTGCCAGCAGCTTTCAGGGGGCAAGCCCCTCGAACACCGGGGAGCTGTTTTTT.

This clone appeared once. V usage is TRBV6-5 and J usage is TRBJ1-2; D gene uncertain. Trimming removed 0 bases from V and 2 bases from J, with 7 bases in between. Germline CDR1 is MNHEY and CDR2 is SVGAGI. The CDR3 runs 14 residues. DNA for the CDR3: TGTGCCAGCAGTTACTCGGCACCGAACTATGGCTACACCTTC. Translating gives CASSYSAPNYGYTF.

The chain couples TRBV14 to TRBJ2-7; maybe TRBD1 (7 bases). The CDR3 is 14 amino acids. The germline gives CDR1 SGHDN, CDR2 FVKESK. Trimming pared 6 bases from V and 6 bases from J, leaving 18 bases between. The CDR3 is CASSPFGGGAEQYF. CDR3 DNA sequence: TGTGCCAGCAGTCCCTTCGGAGGGGGCGCCGAGCAGTACTTC.

The chain joins TRBV11-1 to TRBJ1-5; D is undetermined. CDR3 length equals 13 residues. Germline CDR1 SGHAT, CDR2 FQDESV (reference sequence). Trimming left V 5 bases short and J 5 bases short, with 10 bases between. CDR3 DNA sequence: TGTGCCAGCAGCCGCGACACGGATCAGCCCCAGCATTTT. Its translation is CASSRDTDQPQHF.

The chain uses TRBV7-3 and TRBJ2-7; a weak D match, TRBD1 (5 bases). The CDR3 consists of 13 residues. The V gene's germline CDR1 is SGHTA and CDR2 FQGTGA. V dropped 5 bases and J dropped 7 bases, with 15 bases sitting between them. CDR3 bases: TGTGCCAGCAGCCTACTCCAGGGTAGGGAGCAGTACTTC. Amino acids: CASSLLQGREQYF. The full variable domain, with the rest looked up from reference TRBV7-3 and TRBJ2-7, is GAGVSQTPSNKVTEKGKYVELRCDPISGHTALYWYRQSLGQGPEFLIYFQGTGAADDSGLPNDRFFAVRPEGSVSTLKIQRTERGDSAVYLCASSLLQGREQYFGPGTRLTVT.

The V call is TRBV30, the J call TRBJ1-1; D not resolved. Trimming left V 3 bases short and J 6 bases short, with 14 bases between. The CDR3 spans 13 residues. CDR1 and CDR2 (germline): GTSNPN, SVGIG (reference sequence). The CDR3 nucleotides read TGTGCCTGGAGCCTGACCGATCAGGCTGAAGCTTTCTTT. Translation: CAWSLTDQAEAFF.

The V call is TRBV12-5, the J call TRBJ1-1; no firm D call. The V end was cut by 0 bases, the J end by 9 bases, with 11 bases between. The CDR3 length is 13 residues. CDR1 and CDR2 (germline): LGHNT, FRNRAP. The CDR3 here is CASGLVPGKQAFF. CDR3 sequence (DNA): TGTGCTAGTGGTTTGGTACCGGGGAAACAAGCTTTCTTT.

The chain carries TRBV27 and TRBJ2-5; 7 positions match TRBD2. This CDR3 spans 13 amino acids. The ends lost 6 bases at V and 5 bases at J; junction bases unmatched: 6. Looked up from germline, CDR1 is MNHEY and CDR2 is SMNVEV (reference sequence). CDR3 protein: CASSRTRFETQYF. The CDR3 DNA follows: TGTGCCAGCAGCAGGACTAGATTCGAGACCCAGTACTTC.

The CDR3 is CASTPIEGLRTGELFF. The CDR3 coding sequence is TGTGCCAGTACCCCGATTGAGGGATTACGGACCGGGGAGCTGTTTTTT. The chain employs TRBV19 and TRBJ2-2; the D gene is possibly TRBD2 (5 bases). This CDR3 has 16 amino acids. In germline, CDR1 is LNHDA, CDR2 SQIVND (reference sequence). V gave up 7 bases and J gave up 5 bases, with 20 bases separating them. The whole variable domain, filled in from reference TRBV19 and TRBJ2-2, reads DGGITQSPKYLFRKEGQNVTLSCEQNLNHDAMYWYRQDPGQGLRLIYYSQIVNDFQKGDIAEGYSVSREKKESFPLTVTSAQKNPTAFYLCASTPIEGLRTGELFFGEGSRLTVL.

The chain has TRBV2 and TRBJ2-2; possibly TRBD2 for D (6 bases). Germline assignment: CDR1 SNHLY and CDR2 FYNNEI. Deletions cut 5 bases from V and 2 bases from J, with 12 bases between. This CDR3 contains 15 residues. The CDR3 sequence is CASSPDYPNTGELFF. The CDR3 DNA follows: TGTGCCAGCAGTCCGGACTACCCCAACACCGGGGAGCTGTTTTTT.